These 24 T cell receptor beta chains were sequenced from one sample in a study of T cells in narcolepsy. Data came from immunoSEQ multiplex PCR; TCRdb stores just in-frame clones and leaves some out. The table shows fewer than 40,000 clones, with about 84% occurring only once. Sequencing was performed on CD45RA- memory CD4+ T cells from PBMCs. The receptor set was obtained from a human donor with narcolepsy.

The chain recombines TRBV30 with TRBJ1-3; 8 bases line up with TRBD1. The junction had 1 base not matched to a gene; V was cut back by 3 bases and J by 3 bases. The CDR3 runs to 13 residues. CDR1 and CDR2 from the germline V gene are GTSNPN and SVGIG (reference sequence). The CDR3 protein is CAWRQGGGNTIYF. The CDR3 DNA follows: TGTGCCTGGAGACAGGGGGGTGGAAACACCATATATTTT.

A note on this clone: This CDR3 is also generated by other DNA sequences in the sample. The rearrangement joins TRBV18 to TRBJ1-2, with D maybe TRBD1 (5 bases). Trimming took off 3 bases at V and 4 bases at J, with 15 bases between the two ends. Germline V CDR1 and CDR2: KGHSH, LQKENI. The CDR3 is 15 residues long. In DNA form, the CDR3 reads TGTGCCAGCTCACCGGGGCTGAACCGTGTCTATGGCTACACCTTC. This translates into CASSPGLNRVYGYTF.

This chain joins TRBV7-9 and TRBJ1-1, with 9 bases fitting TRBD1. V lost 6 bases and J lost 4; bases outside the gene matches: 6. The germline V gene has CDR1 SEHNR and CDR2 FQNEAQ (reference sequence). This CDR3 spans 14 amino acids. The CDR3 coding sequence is TGTGCCAGCAGTGGGACAGGGCTAGGCACTGAAGCTTTCTTT. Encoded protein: CASSGTGLGTEAFF.

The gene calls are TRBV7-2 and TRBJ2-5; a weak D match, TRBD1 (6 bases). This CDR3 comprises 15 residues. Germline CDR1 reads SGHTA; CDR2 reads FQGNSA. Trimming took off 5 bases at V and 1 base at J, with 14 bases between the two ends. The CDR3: CASSGRTATQETQYF. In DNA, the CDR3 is TGTGCCAGCAGCGGCAGGACAGCCACCCAAGAGACCCAGTACTTC.

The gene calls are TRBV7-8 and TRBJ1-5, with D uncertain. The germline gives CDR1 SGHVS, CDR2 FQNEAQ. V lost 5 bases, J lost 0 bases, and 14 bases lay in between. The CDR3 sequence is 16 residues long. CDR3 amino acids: CASSPPGRPSNQPQHF. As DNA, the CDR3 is TGTGCCAGCAGCCCCCCCGGGAGGCCTAGCAATCAGCCCCAGCATTTT.

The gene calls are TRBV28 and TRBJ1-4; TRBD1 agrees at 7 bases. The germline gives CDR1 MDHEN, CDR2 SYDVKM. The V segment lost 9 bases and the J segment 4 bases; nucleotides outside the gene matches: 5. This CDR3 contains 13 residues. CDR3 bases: TGTGCCAGGCCTAGGGGGCGTAATGAAAAACTGTTTTTT. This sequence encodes CARPRGRNEKLFF. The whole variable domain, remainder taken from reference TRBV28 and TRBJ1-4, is DVKVTQSSRYLVKRTGEKVFLECVQDMDHENMFWYRQDPGLGLRLIYFSYDVKMKEKGDIPEGYSVSREKKERFSLILESASTNQTSMYLCARPRGRNEKLFFGSGTQLSVL.

CDR3 amino acids: CASSDADTEAFF. CDR3 in DNA: TGTGCCAGTAGCGACGCGGACACTGAAGCTTTCTTT. V is TRBV19 and J is TRBJ1-1; D uncertain. Deletions cut 6 bases from V and 3 bases from J, with 8 bases between. The CDR3 totals 12 residues. Germline V gene data show CDR1 as LNHDA and CDR2 as SQIVND (reference sequence).

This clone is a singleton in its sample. The DNA of the CDR3 is TGTGCCAGCAGCCATAGCGGGGCTAGCGGGGGCAATGAGCAGTTCTTC. Protein sequence: CASSHSGASGGNEQFF. V gene TRBV11-2 combines with J gene TRBJ2-1; the match to TRBD2 covers 10 bases. The CDR3 totals 16 residues. Looked up from germline, CDR1 is SGHAT and CDR2 is FQNNGV. The ends lost 5 bases at V and 6 bases at J; junction bases unmatched: 10.

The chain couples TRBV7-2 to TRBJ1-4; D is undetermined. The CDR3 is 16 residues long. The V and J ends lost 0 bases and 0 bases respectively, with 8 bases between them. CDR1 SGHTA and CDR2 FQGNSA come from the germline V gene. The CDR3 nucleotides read TGTGCCAGCAGCTTAGCTTTGGGAACAACTAATGAAAAACTGTTTTTT. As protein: CASSLALGTTNEKLFF. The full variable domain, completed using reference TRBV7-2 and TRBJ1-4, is GAGVSQSPSNKVTEKGKDVELRCDPISGHTALYWYRQSLGQGLEFLIYFQGNSAPDKSGLPSDRFSAERTGGSVSTLTIQRTQQEDSAVYLCASSLALGTTNEKLFFGSGTQLSVL.

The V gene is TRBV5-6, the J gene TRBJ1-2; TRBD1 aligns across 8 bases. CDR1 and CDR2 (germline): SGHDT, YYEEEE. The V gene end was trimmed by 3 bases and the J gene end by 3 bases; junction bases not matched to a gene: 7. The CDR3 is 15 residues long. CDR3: CASSSQKQGDYGYTF. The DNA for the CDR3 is TGTGCCAGCAGCTCCCAAAAACAGGGGGACTATGGCTACACCTTC.

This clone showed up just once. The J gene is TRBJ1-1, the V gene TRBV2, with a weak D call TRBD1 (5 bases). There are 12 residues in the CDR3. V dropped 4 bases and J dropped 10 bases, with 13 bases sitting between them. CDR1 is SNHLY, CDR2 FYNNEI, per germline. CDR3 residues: CASSVRAGRAFF. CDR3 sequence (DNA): TGTGCCAGCAGTGTTCGGGCAGGGCGAGCTTTCTTT.

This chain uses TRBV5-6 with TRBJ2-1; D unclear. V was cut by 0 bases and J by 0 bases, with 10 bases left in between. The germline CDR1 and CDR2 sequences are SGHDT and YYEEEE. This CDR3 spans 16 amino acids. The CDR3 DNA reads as TGTGCCAGCAGCTTGGGGCCGTCCTACTCCTACAATGAGCAGTTCTTC. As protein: CASSLGPSYSYNEQFF.

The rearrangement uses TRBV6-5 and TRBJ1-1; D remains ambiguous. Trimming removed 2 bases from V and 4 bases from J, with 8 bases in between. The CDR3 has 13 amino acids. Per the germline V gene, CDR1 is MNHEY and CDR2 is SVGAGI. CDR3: CASSYGVATEAFF. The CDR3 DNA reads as TGTGCCAGCAGTTACGGAGTCGCCACTGAAGCTTTCTTT.

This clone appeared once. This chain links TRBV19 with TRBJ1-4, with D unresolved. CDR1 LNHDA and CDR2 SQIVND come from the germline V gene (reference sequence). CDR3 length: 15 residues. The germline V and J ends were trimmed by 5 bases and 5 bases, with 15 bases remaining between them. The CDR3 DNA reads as TGTGCCAGTAGTGGCCCAGATTGGGCAAATGAAAAACTGTTTTTT. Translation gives CASSGPDWANEKLFF.

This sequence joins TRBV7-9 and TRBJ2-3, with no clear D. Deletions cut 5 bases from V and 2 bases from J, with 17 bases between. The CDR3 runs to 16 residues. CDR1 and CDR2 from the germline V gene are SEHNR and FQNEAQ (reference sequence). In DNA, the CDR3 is TGTGCCAGCAGCCCAAAATCCCTGACGTTCACAGATACGCAGTATTTT. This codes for CASSPKSLTFTDTQYF. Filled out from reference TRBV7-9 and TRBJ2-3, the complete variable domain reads DTGVSQNPRHKITKRGQNVTFRCDPISEHNRLYWYRQTLGQGPEFLTYFQNEAQLEKSRLLSDRFSAERPKGSFSTLEIQRTEQGDSAMYLCASSPKSLTFTDTQYFGPGTRLTVL.

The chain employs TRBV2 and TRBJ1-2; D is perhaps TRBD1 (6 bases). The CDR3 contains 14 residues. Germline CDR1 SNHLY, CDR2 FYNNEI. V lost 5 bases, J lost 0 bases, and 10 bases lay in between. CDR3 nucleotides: TGTGCCAGCAGTCCAGGGGCTACTAACTATGGCTACACCTTC. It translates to CASSPGATNYGYTF. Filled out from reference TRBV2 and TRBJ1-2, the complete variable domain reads EPEVTQTPSHQVTQMGQEVILRCVPISNHLYFYWYRQILGQKVEFLVSFYNNEISEKSEIFDDQFSVERPDGSNFTLKIRSTKLEDSAMYFCASSPGATNYGYTFGSGTRLTVV.

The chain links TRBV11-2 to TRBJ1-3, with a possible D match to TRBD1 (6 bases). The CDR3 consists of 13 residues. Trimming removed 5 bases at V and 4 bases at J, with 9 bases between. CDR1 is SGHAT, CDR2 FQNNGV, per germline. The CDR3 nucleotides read TGTGCCAGCAGCAGCACAGGGGGAAACACCATATATTTT. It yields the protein CASSSTGGNTIYF.

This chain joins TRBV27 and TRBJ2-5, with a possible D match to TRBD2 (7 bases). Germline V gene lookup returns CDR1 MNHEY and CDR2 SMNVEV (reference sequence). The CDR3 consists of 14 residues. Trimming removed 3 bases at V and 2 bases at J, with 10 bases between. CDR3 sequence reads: CASSFGGRQETQYF. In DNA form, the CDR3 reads TGTGCCAGCAGTTTCGGGGGGCGGCAAGAGACCCAGTACTTC.

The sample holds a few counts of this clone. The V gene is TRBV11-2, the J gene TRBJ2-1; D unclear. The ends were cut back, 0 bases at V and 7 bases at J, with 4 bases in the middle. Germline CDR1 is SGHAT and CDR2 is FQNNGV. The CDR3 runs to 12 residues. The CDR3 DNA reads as TGTGCCAGCAGCTTAGACAGGAATGAGCAGTTCTTC. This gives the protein CASSLDRNEQFF.

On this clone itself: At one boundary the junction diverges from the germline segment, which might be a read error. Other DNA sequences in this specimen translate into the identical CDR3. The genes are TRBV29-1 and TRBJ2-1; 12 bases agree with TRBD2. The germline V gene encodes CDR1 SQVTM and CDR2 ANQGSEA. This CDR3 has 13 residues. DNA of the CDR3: TGCAGCGCTCCTAGCGGGGGGGAGGATGAACAGTTCTTC. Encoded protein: CSAPSGGEDEQFF.

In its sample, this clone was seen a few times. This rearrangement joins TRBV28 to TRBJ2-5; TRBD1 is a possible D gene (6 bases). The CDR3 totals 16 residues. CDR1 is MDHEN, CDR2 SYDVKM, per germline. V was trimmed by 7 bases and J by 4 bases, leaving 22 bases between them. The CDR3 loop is CASTRRSGATLETQYF. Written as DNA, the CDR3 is TGTGCCAGCACTCGACGGTCAGGGGCTACCTTAGAGACCCAGTACTTC.

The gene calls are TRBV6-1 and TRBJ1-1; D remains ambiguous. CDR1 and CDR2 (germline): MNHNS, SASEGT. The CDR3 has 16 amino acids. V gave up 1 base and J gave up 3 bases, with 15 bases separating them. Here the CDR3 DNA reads TGTGCCAGCAGTGAAGGCAGCTTCGGGTGGGACACTGAAGCTTTCTTT. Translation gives CASSEGSFGWDTEAFF.

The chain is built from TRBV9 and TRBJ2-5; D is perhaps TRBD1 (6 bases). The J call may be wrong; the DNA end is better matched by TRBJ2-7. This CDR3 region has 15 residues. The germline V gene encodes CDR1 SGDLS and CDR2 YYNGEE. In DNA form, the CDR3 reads TGTGCCAGCAGCACCGGAAGGACAGACTCCTACGAGCAGTACTTC. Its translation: CASSTGRTDSYEQYF.

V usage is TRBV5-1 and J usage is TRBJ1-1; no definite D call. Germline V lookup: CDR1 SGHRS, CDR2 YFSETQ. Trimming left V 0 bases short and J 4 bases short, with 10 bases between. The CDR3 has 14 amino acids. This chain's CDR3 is CASSLDPVSTEAFF. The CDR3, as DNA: TGCGCCAGCAGCTTGGACCCGGTTAGCACTGAAGCTTTCTTT. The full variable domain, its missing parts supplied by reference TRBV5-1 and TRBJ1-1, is KAGVTQTPRYLIKTRGQQVTLSCSPISGHRSVSWYQQTPGQGLQFLFEYFSETQRNKGNFPGRFSGRQFSNSRSEMNVSTLELGDSALYLCASSLDPVSTEAFFGQGTRLTVV.